This T cell receptor (beta chain) derives from a study of T-cell reconstitution after alpha-beta-depleted transplantation in children. Study-wide results and caveats: A year post-transplant, T-cell counts and diversity derived mostly from newly produced T cells. The origin of high day-60 TCRbeta diversity in some patients lay in surviving recipient T cells and thymic progenitors. By about two months after transplant, alpha-beta T cells reportedly arose from several hundred graft clones that had expanded.

This clonotype was picked up a small number of times. The antigen is unknown. This sample's TCRbeta library carried unique molecular identifier barcodes. MiXCR was run by TCRdb on the PCR reads, yielding one entry per CDR3 protein. The table records around 960,000 distinct CDR3 sequences, less than 30% of them present only once. This TCR was recovered from a boy younger than two who had a stem cell transplant for SCID, so the T cells may come from the graft donor. Sequences were derived from PBMCs, mostly from graft donor cells, sampled 360 days after TCRalphabeta/CD19-depleted stem cell transplant.

CDR3 sequence (DNA): TGTGCCAGCAGCAACACTAGCGGGGGGGCAAGAGAGCAGTTCTTC. As protein: CASSNTSGGAREQFF. The chain joins TRBV6-2 or TRBV6-3 to TRBJ2-1; TRBD2 matches 13 bases. Germline V CDR1 and CDR2: MNHEY, SVGEGT. The CDR3 loop spans 15 amino acids. V gave up 6 bases and J gave up 10 bases; unmatched junction bases: 9.